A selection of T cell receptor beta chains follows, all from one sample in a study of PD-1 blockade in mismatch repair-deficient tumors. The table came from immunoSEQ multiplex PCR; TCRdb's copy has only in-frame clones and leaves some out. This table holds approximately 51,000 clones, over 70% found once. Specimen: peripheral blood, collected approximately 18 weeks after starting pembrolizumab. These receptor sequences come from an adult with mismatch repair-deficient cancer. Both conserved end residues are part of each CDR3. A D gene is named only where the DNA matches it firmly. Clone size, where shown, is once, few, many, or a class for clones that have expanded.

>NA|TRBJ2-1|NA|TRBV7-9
CASSLRGTVVNEQFF
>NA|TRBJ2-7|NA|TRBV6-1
CASSEAIRGYEQYF
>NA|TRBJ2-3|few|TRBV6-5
CASSYSAGDTQYF
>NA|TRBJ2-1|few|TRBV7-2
CASSLVDEQFF
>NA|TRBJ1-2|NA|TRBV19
CASSIRQGGGYTF
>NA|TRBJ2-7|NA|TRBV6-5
CASSYSQKSYEQYF
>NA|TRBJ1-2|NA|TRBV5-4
CASSSVNGYTF
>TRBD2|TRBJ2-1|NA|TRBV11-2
CASSGSGRGNNEQFF
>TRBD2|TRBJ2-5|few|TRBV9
CASSLTASGRFKTQYF
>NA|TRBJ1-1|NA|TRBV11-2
CASSWVTEAFF
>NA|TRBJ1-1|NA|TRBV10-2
CASSVGTEAFF
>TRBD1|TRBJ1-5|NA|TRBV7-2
CASSLGGQGHQPQHF
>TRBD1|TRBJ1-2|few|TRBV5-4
CASSQDRGLLDYGYTF
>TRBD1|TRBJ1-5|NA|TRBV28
CASSPGQGLNQPQHF
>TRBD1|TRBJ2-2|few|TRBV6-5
CASSYGNRGLPGELFF
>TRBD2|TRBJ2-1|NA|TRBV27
CASSFSLAGYNEQFF
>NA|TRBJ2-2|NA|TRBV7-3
CASSLPGLNTGELFF
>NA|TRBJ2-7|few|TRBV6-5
CASSQGQGAYEQYF
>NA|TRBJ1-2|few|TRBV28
CASSSPQQGLGGYTF
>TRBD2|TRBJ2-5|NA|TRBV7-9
CASSLGPRSTRREEETQYF
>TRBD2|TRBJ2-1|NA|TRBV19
CATATSGKSEQFF
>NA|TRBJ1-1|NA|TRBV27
CASSLNRNTEAFF
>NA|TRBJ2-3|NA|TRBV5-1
CASSERSGYTDTQYF
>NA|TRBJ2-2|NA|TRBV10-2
CASSEASTGELFF
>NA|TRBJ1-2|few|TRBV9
CASSVGGTDYGYTF
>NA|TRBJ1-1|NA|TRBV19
CASSGSQGGTEAFF
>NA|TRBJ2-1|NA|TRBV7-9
CASSSASGTRSNEQFF
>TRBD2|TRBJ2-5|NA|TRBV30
CAWSSGSPRETQYF
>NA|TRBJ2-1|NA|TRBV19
CASSIPYGNEQFF
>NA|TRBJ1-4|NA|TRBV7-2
CASSLWAGDEKLFF
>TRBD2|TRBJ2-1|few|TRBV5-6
CASSSLTSGRLDNEQFF
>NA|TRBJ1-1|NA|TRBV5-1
CASSPRESDTEAFF
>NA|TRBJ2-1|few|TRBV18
CASSPSGSDNEQFF
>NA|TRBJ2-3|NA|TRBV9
CASSPQLGTTDTQYF
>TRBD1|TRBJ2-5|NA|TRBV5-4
CASSTDRAETQYF
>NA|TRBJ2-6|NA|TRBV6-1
CASSMDSGANVLTF